Following are 24 T cell receptor beta chains from one sample sequenced in a study of CXCR3-negative and CXCR3-positive naive CD8 T cells. Regarding the study as a whole: Naive cells positive for CXCR3 carried more hydrophobic TRB CDR3s than CXCR3-negative ones.

These receptors' antigens are unknown. UMI-tagged TRB cDNA libraries were built via 5' RACE. TCRdb processed the 5' RACE reads again and assigns one entry to each CDR3 protein, with no DNA. This repertoire includes just under 65,000 distinct CDR3 sequences. What was sequenced was naive CXCR3+ CD8+ T cells from blood. As for subset: CD45RO-CCR7+CD27+CD95- naive CD8+ T cells expressing CXCR3 (TNR3+). The receptors stem from a human donor in good health. Some clones in this sample may be carry-over from other donors' samples.

The chain links TRBV3-1 to TRBJ2-5; checking the TCRdb D call of TRBD2 is not possible without DNA. Germline V gives CDR1 LGHDT, CDR2 YNNKEL (reference sequence). The CDR3 has 14 residues. CDR3 residues: CASSQDAGGETQYF.

J is TRBJ2-7 and V is TRBV29-1; TCRdb picks TRBD1, but there is no DNA to check that call. Germline V CDR1 and CDR2: SQVTM, ANQGSEA. The CDR3 is 12 amino acids. The CDR3 is CSVQDNTYEQYF.

The chain combines TRBV4-3 with TRBJ2-7; TCRdb's D call, TRBD1, is unchecked because there is no DNA. The CDR3 is 15 amino acids. Germline assignment: CDR1 LGHNA and CDR2 YSLEER. The CDR3 spells CASSRGGGPQNEQYF.

This rearrangement joins TRBV28 to TRBJ1-1. CDR1 and CDR2 (germline): MDHEN, SYDVKM. This CDR3 region has 11 residues. CDR3 protein: CASRHNTEAFF.

The chain is built from TRBV5-1 and TRBJ2-1. Germline loops: CDR1 SGHRS, CDR2 YFSETQ. The CDR3 spans 16 residues. This chain's CDR3 is CASSLMGGGSYNEQFF.

V gene TRBV7-9 combines with J gene TRBJ1-1. CDR3 length equals 15 residues. CDR1 and CDR2 from the germline V gene are SEHNR and FQNEAQ (reference sequence). CDR3 protein: CASSFPVGENTEAFF. The full variable domain, its missing parts supplied by reference TRBV7-9 and TRBJ1-1, is DTGVSQNPRHKITKRGQNVTFRCDPISEHNRLYWYRQTLGQGPEFLTYFQNEAQLEKSRLLSDRFSAERPKGSFSTLEIQRTEQGDSAMYLCASSFPVGENTEAFFGQGTRLTVV.

The J gene is TRBJ2-5, the V gene TRBV21-1; the TCRdb call, TRBD1, lacks DNA for checking. TRBV21-1 constitutes a pseudogene. This CDR3 is built from 14 residues. The CDR3 reads CASSFPGVKETQYF.

The chain joins TRBV10-2 to TRBJ2-7; there is no DNA to check the TCRdb D call of TRBD1. The CDR3 contains 15 residues. Germline V gene data show CDR1 as WSHSY and CDR2 as SAAADI. The CDR3 loop reads CASSTGTGGFYEQYF.

The chain joins TRBV7-9 to TRBJ2-5. The CDR3 is 13 residues long. Per germline, CDR1 SEHNR and CDR2 FQNEAQ (reference sequence). The CDR3 loop reads CASSRWLGETQYF.

This chain uses TRBV29-1 with TRBJ1-2; TCRdb's D gene call, TRBD1, goes unchecked for lack of DNA. Germline-derived CDR1 and CDR2 are SQVTM and ANQGSEA. This CDR3 spans 12 amino acids. This CDR3 is CSVGTAYYGYTF.

The chain combines TRBV28 with TRBJ2-7; TCRdb outputs TRBD1, but without DNA this stays unchecked. The CDR3 is 15 residues long. Germline CDR1 and CDR2: MDHEN and SYDVKM. The CDR3 region is CASTTGSSNSYEQYF.

The chain recombines TRBV30 with TRBJ1-4; the D call of TRBD1 rests on TCRdb alone, since no DNA is present to check it. The V gene's germline CDR1 is GTSNPN and CDR2 SVGIG (reference sequence). CDR3 length equals 15 residues. The CDR3 reads CAWSVLDRWGEKLFF.

The V call is TRBV11-2, the J call TRBJ2-3; TCRdb outputs TRBD2, but without DNA this stays unchecked. Germline V CDR1 and CDR2: SGHAT, FQNNGV. This CDR3 region has 16 residues. This CDR3 reads CASSATSGGPTDTQYF.

The J gene is TRBJ2-1, the V gene TRBV2; absent DNA, TCRdb's TRBD2 call cannot be checked. The CDR3 runs to 17 residues. Germline V CDR1 and CDR2: SNHLY, FYNNEI. CDR3 sequence: CASSGTTGLAGINEQFF.

This chain joins TRBV7-9 and TRBJ2-6. This CDR3 has 16 residues. In germline, CDR1 is SEHNR, CDR2 FQNEAQ (reference sequence). This CDR3 reads CASSLVTDSGANVLTF.

The V and J genes are TRBV28 and TRBJ2-3; TCRdb picks TRBD1, but there is no DNA to check that call. The germline V gene has CDR1 MDHEN and CDR2 SYDVKM. CDR3 length: 13 amino acids. CDR3 protein: CASSNRDSDTQYF. Based on the CDR3 plus reference TRBV28 and TRBJ2-3, the full variable domain is DVKVTQSSRYLVKRTGEKVFLECVQDMDHENMFWYRQDPGLGLRLIYFSYDVKMKEKGDIPEGYSVSREKKERFSLILESASTNQTSMYLCASSNRDSDTQYFGPGTRLTVL.

The V and J genes are TRBV29-1 and TRBJ2-5; the TCRdb call, TRBD2, lacks DNA for checking. The CDR3 length is 15 residues. Looked up from germline, CDR1 is SQVTM and CDR2 is ANQGSEA. CDR3 loop: CSVDFLAGGMETQYF.

The chain is built from TRBV7-2 and TRBJ2-7; TCRdb's D gene call, TRBD1, goes unchecked for lack of DNA. CDR3 size: 15 residues. In germline, CDR1 is SGHTA, CDR2 FQGNSA. The CDR3: CASSFRQGLDDEQYF.

J is TRBJ1-1 and V is TRBV30; TCRdb proposes TRBD1, but this gene call is untestable without DNA. Germline values: CDR1 GTSNPN, CDR2 SVGIG (reference sequence). The CDR3 is 15 residues long. CDR3 in amino acids: CAWSPGAGGNTEAFF.

V and J are TRBV29-1 and TRBJ2-1. Germline CDR1 and CDR2: SQVTM and ANQGSEA. This CDR3 comprises 12 residues. CDR3: CSVVPRSNEQFF.

The chain links TRBV11-2 to TRBJ2-7; TCRdb reports TRBD2, a call that lacks DNA to check it against. CDR1 is SGHAT and CDR2 is FQNNGV in the germline V gene. The CDR3 extends over 16 amino acids. CDR3: CASSVFPSGATYEQYF.

The chain has TRBV20-1 and TRBJ2-2; TCRdb's D call, TRBD1, is unchecked because there is no DNA. CDR1 and CDR2 from the germline V gene are DFQATT and SNEGSKA (reference sequence). The CDR3 loop spans 13 amino acids. The CDR3 sequence: CSALRGDTGELFF.

The chain employs TRBV20-1 and TRBJ2-1; the TRBD2 assignment by TCRdb is unverifiable without DNA. Per the germline V gene, CDR1 is DFQATT and CDR2 is SNEGSKA (reference sequence). CDR3 size: 16 residues. The CDR3 loop is CSAREAGGPSYNEQFF.

This chain connects TRBV15 to TRBJ2-5; TCRdb picks TRBD1, but there is no DNA to check that call. In germline, CDR1 is LNHNV, CDR2 YYDKDF (reference sequence). This CDR3 has 14 amino acids. This chain's CDR3 is CATSRAVGGRAQYF.